Presented here are 3 T cell receptor beta chains from one specimen sequenced in a study of T cell responses to AZD1222 COVID-19 vaccine. TCRdb keeps only in-frame clones here, not all; method: immunoSEQ multiplex PCR. Found here are 150,000 to 200,000 clones, 70% to 90% of them singletons; the top ten hold 4.3%. The starting material was peripheral blood, obtained 28 days after the second dose of the MenACWY control vaccine. Source of these receptors: an adult who received the MenACWY meningococcal vaccine as a control.

This clone came up once. The genes are TRBV3-1 (or the pseudogene TRBV3-2) and TRBJ2-1; the match to TRBD1 covers 7 bases. V lost 0 bases to trimming and J lost 1 base; unmatched junction nucleotides: 3. Germline CDR1 reads LGHDT; CDR2 reads YNNKEL (reference sequence). CDR3 length equals 16 residues. The CDR3 DNA sequence: TGTGCCAGCAGCCAAGATGGCAGGGGGTCCTACAATGAGCAGTTCTTC. It codes for CASSQDGRGSYNEQFF.

V usage is TRBV7-7 and J usage is TRBJ1-1; D is unclear. Germline CDR1 is SSHAT and CDR2 is FNYEAQ (reference sequence). The CDR3 contains 13 residues. V was cut by 2 bases and J by 1 base, with 5 bases left in between. The CDR3 here is CASSLQWNTEAFF. The DNA for the CDR3 is TGTGCCAGCAGCTTACAATGGAACACTGAAGCTTTCTTT. Variable domain in full (rest from reference TRBV7-7 and TRBJ1-1): GAGVSQSPRYKVTKRGQDVTLRCDPISSHATLYWYQQALGQGPEFLTYFNYEAQPDKSGLPSDRFSAERPEGSISTLTIQRTEQRDSAMYRCASSLQWNTEAFFGQGTRLTVV.

The gene calls are TRBV5-1 and TRBJ1-2; D gene unclear. The V end lost 0 bases, the J end lost 2 bases, and 17 bases lay between the germline ends. Germline V CDR1 and CDR2: SGHRS, YFSETQ. The CDR3 length is 17 residues. The CDR3 nucleotides are TGCGCCAGCAGCTTGGTCACTGGCTATTCTTCAAACTATGGCTACACCTTC. It yields the protein CASSLVTGYSSNYGYTF.